This T cell receptor beta chain appears in the sequencing data of a study of OX40 agonist ivuxolimab in advanced cancers. On the study more broadly: Of the patients, three showed partial responses, one with hepatocellular carcinoma and two with cutaneous melanoma.

Blood sampling took place at baseline, cycle 4 day 1, and cycle 7 day 1. The V gene's germline CDR1 is MNHNS and CDR2 SASEGT. The CDR3 totals 14 residues. V lost 7 bases and J lost 0, with 12 bases in between. Study results and caveats: Among the nonresponders, some also had low normalized T-cell clonal expansion. More expanded clones were seen, on average, in CD8+ T cells than in CD4+.

Regarding this clone: Its antigen remains unknown.

Profiled with immunoSEQ multiplex PCR; TCRdb holds only in-frame clones, not every one. The table shows approximately 21,000 clones, with 82% occurring only once. The chain couples TRBV6-1 to TRBJ1-1; the D gene is possibly TRBD1 (6 bases). The sequences come from CD4+ or CD8+ T cells sorted from blood, collected in a trial of the OX40 agonist ivuxolimab. This clonotype was sampled from an adult with an advanced solid tumor such as melanoma, head and neck, liver or kidney cancer. In nucleotides, the CDR3 is TGTGCCAGCACCCATGGGGGCTTGAACACTGAAGCTTTCTTT. Its protein product is CASTHGGLNTEAFF.